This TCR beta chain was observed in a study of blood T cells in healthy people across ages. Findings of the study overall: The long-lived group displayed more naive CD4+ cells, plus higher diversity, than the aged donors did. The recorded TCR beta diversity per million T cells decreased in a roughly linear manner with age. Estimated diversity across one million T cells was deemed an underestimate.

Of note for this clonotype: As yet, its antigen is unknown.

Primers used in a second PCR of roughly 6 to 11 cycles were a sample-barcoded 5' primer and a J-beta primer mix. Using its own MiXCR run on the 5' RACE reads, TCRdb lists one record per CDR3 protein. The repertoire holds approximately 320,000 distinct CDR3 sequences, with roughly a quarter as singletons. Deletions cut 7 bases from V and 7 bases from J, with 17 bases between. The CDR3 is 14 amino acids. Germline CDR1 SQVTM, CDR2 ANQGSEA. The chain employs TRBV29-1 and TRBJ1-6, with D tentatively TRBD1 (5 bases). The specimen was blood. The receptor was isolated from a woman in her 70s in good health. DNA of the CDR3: TGCAGCGCCAAAACGGAGGGGAGGAATTCACCCCTCCACTTT. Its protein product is CSAKTEGRNSPLHF.